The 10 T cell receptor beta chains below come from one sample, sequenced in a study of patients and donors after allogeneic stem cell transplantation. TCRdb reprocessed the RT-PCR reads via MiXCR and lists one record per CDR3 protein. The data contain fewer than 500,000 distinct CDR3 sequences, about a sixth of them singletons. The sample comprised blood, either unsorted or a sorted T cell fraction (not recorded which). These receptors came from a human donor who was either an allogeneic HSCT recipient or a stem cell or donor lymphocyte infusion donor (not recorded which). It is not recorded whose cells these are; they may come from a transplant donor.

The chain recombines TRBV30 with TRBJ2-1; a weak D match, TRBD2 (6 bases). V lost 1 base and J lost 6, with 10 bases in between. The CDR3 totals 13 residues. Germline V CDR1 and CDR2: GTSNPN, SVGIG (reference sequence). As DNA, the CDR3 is TGTGCCTGGAGTGAAACCGGGGGCAATGAGCAGTTCTTC. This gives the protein CAWSETGGNEQFF.

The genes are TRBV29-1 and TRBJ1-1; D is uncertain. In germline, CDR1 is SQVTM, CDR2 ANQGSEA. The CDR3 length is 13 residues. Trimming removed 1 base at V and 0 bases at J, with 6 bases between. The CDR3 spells CSVEARLNTEAFF. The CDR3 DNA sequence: TGCAGCGTTGAAGCACGGTTGAACACTGAAGCTTTCTTT.

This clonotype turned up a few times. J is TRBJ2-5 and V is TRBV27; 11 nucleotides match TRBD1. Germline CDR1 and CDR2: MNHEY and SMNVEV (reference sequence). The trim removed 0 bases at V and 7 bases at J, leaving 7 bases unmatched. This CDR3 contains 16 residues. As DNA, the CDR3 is TGTGCCAGCAGTTTATCGGGGGACAGGGGGATGTCGACCCAGTACTTC. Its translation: CASSLSGDRGMSTQYF.

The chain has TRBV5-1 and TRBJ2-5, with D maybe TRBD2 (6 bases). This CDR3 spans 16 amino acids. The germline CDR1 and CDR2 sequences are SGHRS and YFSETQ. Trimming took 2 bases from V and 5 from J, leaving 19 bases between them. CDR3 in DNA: TGCGCCAGCAGCTTAGGGGCGGGGAGCCTGCTGGAGACCCAGTACTTC. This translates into CASSLGAGSLLETQYF.

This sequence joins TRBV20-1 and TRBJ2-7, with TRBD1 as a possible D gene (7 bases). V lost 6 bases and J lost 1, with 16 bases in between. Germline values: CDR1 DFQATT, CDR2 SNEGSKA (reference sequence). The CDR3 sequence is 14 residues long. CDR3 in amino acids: CSANTRGASYEQYF. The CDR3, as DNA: TGCAGTGCAAACACCAGGGGGGCGTCCTACGAGCAGTACTTC.

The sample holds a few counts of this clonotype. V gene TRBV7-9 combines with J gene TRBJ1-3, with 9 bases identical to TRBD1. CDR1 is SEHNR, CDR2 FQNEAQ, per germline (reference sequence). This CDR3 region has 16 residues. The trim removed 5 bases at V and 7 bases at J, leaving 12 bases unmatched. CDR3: CASSPKAGQGSNTIYF. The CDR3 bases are TGTGCCAGCAGCCCCAAAGCGGGACAGGGAAGTAACACCATATATTTT.

CDR3 amino acids: CASSTGTSGMYEQYF. In DNA form, the CDR3 reads TGTGCCAGCAGCACAGGGACTAGCGGGATGTACGAGCAGTACTTC. The rearrangement joins TRBV7-6 to TRBJ2-7, with TRBD2 identical over 13 bases. After removal of 5 bases from V and 4 bases from J, the junction contained 5 bases not matched to a gene. The CDR3 length is 15 residues. Germline CDR1 SGHVS, CDR2 FNYEAQ.

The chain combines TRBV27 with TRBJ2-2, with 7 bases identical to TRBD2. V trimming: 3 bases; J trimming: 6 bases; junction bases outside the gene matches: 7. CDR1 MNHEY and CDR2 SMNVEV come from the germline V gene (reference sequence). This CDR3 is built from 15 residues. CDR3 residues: CASSFGLAVAGELFF. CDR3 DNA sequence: TGTGCCAGCAGTTTCGGGCTAGCGGTCGCCGGGGAGCTGTTTTTT.

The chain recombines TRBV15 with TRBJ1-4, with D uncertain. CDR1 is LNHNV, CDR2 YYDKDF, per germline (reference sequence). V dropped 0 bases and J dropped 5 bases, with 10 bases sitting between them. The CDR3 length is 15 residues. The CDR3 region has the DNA TGTGCCACCAGCAGAGACAGCCAGGACAATGAAAAACTGTTTTTT. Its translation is CATSRDSQDNEKLFF.

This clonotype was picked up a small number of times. CDR3 amino acids: CASSPPEGGNEQFF. The CDR3, as DNA: TGTGCCAGCAGCCCCCCAGAGGGGGGAAATGAGCAGTTCTTC. The chain joins TRBV11-3 to TRBJ2-1, with D tentatively TRBD1 or TRBD2 (6 bases each). Trimming removed 5 bases at V and 7 bases at J, with 15 bases between. Germline CDR1 SGHNT, CDR2 YENEEA. The CDR3 is made up of 14 amino acids.